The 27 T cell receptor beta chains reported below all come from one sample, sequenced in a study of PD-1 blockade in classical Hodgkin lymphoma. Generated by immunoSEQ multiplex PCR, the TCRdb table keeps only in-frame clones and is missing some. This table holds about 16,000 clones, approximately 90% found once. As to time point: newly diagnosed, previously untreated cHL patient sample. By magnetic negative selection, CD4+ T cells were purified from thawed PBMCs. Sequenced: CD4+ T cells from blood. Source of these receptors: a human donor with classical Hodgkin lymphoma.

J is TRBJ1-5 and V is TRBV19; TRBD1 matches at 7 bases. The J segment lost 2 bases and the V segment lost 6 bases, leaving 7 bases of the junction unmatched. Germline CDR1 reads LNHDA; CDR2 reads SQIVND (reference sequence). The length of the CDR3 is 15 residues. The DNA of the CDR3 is TGTGCCAGTAGATTACAGGGGAATGGCAATCAGCCCCAGCATTTT. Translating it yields CASRLQGNGNQPQHF.

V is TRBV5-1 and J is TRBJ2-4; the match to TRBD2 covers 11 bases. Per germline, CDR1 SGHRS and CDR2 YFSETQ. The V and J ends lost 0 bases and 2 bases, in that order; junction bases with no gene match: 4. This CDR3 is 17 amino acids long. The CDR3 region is CASSLGLAGSTKNIQYF. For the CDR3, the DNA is TGCGCCAGCAGCTTGGGACTAGCGGGGTCTACCAAAAACATTCAGTACTTC.

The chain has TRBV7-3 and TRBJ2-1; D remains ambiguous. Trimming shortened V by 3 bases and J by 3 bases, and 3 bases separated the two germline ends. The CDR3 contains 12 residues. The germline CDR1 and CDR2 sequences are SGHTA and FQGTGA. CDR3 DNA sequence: TGTGCCAGCAGCTTCTACTACAATGAGCAGTTCTTC. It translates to CASSFYYNEQFF.

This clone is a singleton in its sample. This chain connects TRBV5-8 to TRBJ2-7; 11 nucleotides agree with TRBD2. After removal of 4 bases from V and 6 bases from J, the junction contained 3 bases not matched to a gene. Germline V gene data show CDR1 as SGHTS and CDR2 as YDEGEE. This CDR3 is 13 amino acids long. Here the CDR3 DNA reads TGTGCCAGCAGCCGAACTAGCGGGAGCGAGCAGTACTTC. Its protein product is CASSRTSGSEQYF.

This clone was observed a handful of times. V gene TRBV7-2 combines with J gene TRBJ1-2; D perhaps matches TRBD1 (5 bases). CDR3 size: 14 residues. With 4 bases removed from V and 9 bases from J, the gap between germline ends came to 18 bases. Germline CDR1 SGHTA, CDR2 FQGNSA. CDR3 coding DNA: TGTGCCAGCAGCTCGAGCCGGGACCGAGGACGCTACACCTTC. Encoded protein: CASSSSRDRGRYTF.

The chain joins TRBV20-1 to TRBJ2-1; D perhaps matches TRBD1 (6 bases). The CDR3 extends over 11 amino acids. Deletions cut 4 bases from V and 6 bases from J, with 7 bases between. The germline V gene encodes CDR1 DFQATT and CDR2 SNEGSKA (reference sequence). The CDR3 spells CSATGANEQFF. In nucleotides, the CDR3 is TGCAGTGCTACAGGGGCCAATGAGCAGTTCTTC.

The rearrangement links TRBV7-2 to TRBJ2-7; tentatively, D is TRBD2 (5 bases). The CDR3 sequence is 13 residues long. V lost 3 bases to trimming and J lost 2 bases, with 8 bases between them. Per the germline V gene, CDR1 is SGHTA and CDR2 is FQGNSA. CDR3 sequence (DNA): TGTGCCAGCAGCTTCGCCGGGACCTACGAGCAGTACTTC. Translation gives CASSFAGTYEQYF.

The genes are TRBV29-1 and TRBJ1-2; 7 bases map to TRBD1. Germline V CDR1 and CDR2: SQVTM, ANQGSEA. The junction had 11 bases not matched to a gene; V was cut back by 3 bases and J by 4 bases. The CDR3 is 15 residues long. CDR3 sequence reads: CSVEPRGQKFYGYTF. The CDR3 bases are TGCAGCGTTGAGCCGAGGGGACAGAAGTTCTATGGCTACACCTTC.

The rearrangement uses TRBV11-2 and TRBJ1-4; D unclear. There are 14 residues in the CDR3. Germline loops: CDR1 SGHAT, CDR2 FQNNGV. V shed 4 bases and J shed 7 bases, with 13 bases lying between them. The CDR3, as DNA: TGTGCCAGCAGCTCCGTAAGACTGGCTGAAAAACTGTTTTTT. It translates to CASSSVRLAEKLFF.

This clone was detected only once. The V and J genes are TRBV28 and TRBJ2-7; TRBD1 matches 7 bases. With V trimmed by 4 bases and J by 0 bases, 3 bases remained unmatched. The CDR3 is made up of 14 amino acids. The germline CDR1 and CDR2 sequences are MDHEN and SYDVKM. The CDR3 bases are TGTGCCAGCAGTTCACAGGGGCCCTCCTACGAGCAGTACTTC. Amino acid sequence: CASSSQGPSYEQYF.

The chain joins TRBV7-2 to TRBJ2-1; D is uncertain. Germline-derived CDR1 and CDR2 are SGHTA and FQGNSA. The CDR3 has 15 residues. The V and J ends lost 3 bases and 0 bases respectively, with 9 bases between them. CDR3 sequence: CASSFILNSYNEQFF. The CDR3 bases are TGTGCCAGCAGCTTTATACTTAACTCCTACAATGAGCAGTTCTTC.

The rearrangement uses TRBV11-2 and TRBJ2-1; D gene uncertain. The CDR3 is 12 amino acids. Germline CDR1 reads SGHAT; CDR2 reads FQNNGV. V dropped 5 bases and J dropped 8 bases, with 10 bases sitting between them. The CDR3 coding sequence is TGTGCCAGCAGCCCTCCCTGGGATGAGCAGTTCTTC. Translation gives CASSPPWDEQFF.

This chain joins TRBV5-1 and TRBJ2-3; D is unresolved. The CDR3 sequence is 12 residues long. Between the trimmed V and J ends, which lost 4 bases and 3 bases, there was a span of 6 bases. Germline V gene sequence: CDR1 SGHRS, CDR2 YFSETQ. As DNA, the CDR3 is TGCGCCAGCAGCACCATGACAGATACGCAGTATTTT. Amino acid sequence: CASSTMTDTQYF.

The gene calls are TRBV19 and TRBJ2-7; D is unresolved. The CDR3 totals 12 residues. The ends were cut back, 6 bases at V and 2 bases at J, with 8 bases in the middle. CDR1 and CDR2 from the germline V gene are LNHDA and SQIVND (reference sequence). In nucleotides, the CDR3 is TGTGCCAGTAGCGACAAAGCCTACGAGCAGTACTTC. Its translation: CASSDKAYEQYF.

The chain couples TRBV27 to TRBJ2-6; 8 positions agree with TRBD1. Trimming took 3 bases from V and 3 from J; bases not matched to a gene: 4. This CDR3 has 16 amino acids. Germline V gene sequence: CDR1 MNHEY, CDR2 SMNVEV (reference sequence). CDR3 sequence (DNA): TGTGCCAGCAGTTTTCAGGGGGCGGGTGGGGCCAACGTCCTGACTTTC. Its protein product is CASSFQGAGGANVLTF.

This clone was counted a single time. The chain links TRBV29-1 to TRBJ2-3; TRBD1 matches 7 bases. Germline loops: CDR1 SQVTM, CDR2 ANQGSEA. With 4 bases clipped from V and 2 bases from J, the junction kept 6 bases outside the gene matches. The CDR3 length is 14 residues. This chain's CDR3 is CSVGQGTVTDTQYF. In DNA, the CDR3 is TGCAGCGTTGGTCAGGGGACAGTCACAGATACGCAGTATTTT.

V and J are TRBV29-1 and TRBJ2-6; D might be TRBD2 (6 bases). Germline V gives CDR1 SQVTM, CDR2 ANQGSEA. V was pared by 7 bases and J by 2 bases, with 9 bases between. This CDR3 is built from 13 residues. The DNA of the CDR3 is TGCAGCGGCGGGGCGGCTGGGGCCAACGTCCTGACTTTC. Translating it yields CSGGAAGANVLTF.

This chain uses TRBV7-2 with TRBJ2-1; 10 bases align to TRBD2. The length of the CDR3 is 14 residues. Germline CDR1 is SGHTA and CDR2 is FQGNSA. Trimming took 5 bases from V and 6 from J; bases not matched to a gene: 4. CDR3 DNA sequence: TGTGCCAGCAGCCCGGGACTAGCGACCAATGAGCAGTTCTTC. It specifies CASSPGLATNEQFF.

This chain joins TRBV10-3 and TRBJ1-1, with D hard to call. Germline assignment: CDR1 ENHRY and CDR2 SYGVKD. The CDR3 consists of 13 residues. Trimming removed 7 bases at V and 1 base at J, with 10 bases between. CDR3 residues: CAIIGQPNTEAFF. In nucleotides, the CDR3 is TGTGCCATCATCGGGCAGCCGAACACTGAAGCTTTCTTT.

In nucleotides, the CDR3 is TGTGCCATATCACGAGCGGGAGCGACCTACAATGAGCAGTTCTTC. Its protein product is CAISRAGATYNEQFF. This chain links TRBV28 with TRBJ2-1, with 8 nucleotides matching TRBD2. This CDR3 comprises 15 residues. The ends lost 10 bases at V and 2 bases at J; junction bases unmatched: 10. The germline CDR1 and CDR2 sequences are MDHEN and SYDVKM.

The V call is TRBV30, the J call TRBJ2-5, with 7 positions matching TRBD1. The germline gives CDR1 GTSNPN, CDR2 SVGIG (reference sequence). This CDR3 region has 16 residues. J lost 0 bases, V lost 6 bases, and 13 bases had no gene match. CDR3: CACSNFRDSYQETQYF. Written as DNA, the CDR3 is TGTGCCTGCTCCAATTTCCGGGACAGTTACCAAGAGACCCAGTACTTC. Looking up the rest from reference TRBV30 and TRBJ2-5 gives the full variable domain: SQTIHQWPATLVQPVGSPLSLECTVEGTSNPNLYWYRQAAGRGLQLLFYSVGIGQISSEVPQNLSASRPQDRQFILSSKKLLLSDSGFYLCACSNFRDSYQETQYFGPGTRLLVL.

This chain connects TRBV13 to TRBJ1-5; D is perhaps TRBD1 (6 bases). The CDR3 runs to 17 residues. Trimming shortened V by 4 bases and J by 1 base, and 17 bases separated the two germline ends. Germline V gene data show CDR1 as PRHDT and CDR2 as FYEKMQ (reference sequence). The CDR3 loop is CASSSKYRDGSNQPQHF. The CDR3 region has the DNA TGTGCCAGCAGCTCAAAATACAGGGACGGAAGCAATCAGCCCCAGCATTTT.

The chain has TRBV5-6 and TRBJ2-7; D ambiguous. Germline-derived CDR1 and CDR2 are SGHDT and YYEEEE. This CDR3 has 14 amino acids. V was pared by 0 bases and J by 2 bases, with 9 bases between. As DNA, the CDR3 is TGTGCCAGCAGCTTGGGACTTTTCACCTACGAGCAGTACTTC. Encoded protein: CASSLGLFTYEQYF.

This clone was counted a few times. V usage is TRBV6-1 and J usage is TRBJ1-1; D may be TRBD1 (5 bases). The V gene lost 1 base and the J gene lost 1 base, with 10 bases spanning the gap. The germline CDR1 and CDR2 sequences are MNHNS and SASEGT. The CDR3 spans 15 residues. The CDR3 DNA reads TGTGCCAGCAGTGAAGTGGGGCTACAGAACACTGAAGCTTTCTTT. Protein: CASSEVGLQNTEAFF.

CDR3: CAMSPGGTEAFF. CDR3 DNA: TGTGCCATGTCCCCGGGAGGCACTGAAGCTTTCTTT. The chain joins TRBV10-3 to TRBJ1-1; D unclear. Trimming took off 9 bases at V and 4 bases at J, with 12 bases between the two ends. The CDR3 is made up of 12 amino acids. Germline CDR1 reads ENHRY; CDR2 reads SYGVKD.

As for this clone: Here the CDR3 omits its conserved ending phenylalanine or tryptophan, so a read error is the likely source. The CDR3 DNA sequence: TGCGCCAGCAGCCAAGGTGGGAGCTCTGGGGCCAACGTCCTGACTCTC. This gives the protein CASSQGGSSGANVLTL. V and J are TRBV4-1 and TRBJ2-6; TRBD2 is a possible D gene (5 bases). Germline CDR1 reads MGHRA; CDR2 reads YSYEKL. CDR3 length equals 16 residues. The V end lost 1 base, the J end lost 0 bases, and 7 bases lay between the germline ends.

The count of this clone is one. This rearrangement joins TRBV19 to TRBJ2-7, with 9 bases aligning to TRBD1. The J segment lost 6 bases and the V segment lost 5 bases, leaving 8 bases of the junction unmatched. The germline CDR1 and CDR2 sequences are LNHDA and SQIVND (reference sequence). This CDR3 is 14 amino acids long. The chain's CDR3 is CASSVTGTGSEQYF. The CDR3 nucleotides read TGTGCCAGTAGTGTAACCGGGACAGGGTCCGAGCAGTACTTC.